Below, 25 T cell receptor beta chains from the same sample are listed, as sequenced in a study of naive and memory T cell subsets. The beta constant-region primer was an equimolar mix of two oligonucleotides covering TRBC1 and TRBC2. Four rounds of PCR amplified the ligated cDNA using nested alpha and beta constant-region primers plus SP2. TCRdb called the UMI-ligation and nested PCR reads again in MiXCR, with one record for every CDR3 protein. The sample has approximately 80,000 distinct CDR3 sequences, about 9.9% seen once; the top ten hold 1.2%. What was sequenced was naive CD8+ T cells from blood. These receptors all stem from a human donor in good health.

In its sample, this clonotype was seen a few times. In DNA form, the CDR3 reads TGTGCCAGCAGCGCCGGGGAGCGGGTGCCAGATACGCAGTATTTT. It specifies CASSAGERVPDTQYF. The chain recombines TRBV7-9 with TRBJ2-3; D possibly corresponds to TRBD2 (6 bases). This CDR3 region has 15 residues. CDR1 SEHNR and CDR2 FQNEAQ come from the germline V gene (reference sequence). V gave up 5 bases and J gave up 4 bases, with 16 bases separating them.

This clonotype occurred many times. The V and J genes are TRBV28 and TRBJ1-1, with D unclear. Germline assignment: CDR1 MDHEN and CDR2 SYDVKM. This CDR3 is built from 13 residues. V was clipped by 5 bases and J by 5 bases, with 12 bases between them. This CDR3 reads CASSESLGTEAFF. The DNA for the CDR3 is TGTGCCAGCAGTGAGTCTCTAGGGACTGAAGCTTTCTTT.

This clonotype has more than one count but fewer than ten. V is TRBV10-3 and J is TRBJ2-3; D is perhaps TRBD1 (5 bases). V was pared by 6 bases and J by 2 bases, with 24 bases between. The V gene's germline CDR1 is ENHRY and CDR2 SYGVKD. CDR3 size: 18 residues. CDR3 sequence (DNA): TGTGCCATCAGCCCGAAAAACTCCCCGACAGAGCCCACAGATACGCAGTATTTT. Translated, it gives CAISPKNSPTEPTDTQYF.

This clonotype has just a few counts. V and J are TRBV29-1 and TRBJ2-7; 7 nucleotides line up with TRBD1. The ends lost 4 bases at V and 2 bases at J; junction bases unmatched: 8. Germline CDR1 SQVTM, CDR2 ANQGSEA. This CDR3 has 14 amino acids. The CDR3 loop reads CSVGNRGSAYEQYF. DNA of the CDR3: TGCAGCGTTGGAAACAGGGGTTCGGCCTACGAGCAGTACTTC.

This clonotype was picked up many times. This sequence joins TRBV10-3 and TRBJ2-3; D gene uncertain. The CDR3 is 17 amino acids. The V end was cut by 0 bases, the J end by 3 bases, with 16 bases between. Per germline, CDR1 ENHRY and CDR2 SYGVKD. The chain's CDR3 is CAISESIAWGFTDTQYF. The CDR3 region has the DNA TGTGCCATCAGTGAGTCGATAGCTTGGGGTTTTACAGATACGCAGTATTTT.

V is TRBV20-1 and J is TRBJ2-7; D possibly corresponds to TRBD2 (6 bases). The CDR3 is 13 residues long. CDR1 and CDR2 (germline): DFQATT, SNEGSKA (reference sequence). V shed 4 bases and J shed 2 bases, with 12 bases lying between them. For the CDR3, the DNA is TGCAGTGCTATAGGGACGGGGGCCTACGAGCAGTACTTC. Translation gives CSAIGTGAYEQYF.

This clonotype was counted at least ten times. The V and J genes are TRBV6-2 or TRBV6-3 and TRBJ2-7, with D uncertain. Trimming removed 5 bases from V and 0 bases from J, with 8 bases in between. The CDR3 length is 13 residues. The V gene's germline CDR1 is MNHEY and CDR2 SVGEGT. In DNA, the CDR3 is TGTGCCAGCAGTAGCGTCACCTCCTACGAGCAGTACTTC. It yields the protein CASSSVTSYEQYF.

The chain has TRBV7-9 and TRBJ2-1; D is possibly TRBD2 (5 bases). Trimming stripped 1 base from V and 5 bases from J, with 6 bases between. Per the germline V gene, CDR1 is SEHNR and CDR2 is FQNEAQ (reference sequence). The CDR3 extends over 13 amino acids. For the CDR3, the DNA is TGTGCCAGCAGCTTAGGGACTCACAATGAGCAGTTCTTC. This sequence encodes CASSLGTHNEQFF.

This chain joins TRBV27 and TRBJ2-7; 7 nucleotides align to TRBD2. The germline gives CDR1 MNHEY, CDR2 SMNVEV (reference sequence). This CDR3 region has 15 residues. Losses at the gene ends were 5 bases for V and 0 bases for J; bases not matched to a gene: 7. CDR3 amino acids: CASSTTSASSYEQYF. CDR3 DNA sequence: TGTGCCAGCAGTACAACTAGCGCCTCCTCCTACGAGCAGTACTTC.

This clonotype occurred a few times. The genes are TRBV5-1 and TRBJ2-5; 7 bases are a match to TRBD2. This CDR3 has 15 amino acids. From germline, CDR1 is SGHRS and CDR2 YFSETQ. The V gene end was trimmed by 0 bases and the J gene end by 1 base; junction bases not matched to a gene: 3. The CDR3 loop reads CASSLAGGGQETQYF. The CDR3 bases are TGCGCCAGCAGCTTGGCCGGCGGGGGCCAAGAGACCCAGTACTTC.

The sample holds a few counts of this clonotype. CDR3 protein: CASSLVGLALDEQFF. The CDR3 DNA reads as TGTGCCAGCAGTTTAGTCGGCCTAGCCCTAGATGAGCAGTTCTTC. V usage is TRBV27 and J usage is TRBJ2-1; TRBD2 is a possible D gene (5 bases). Germline CDR1 and CDR2: MNHEY and SMNVEV (reference sequence). The CDR3 runs to 15 residues. V lost 2 bases, J lost 8 bases, and 16 bases lay in between.

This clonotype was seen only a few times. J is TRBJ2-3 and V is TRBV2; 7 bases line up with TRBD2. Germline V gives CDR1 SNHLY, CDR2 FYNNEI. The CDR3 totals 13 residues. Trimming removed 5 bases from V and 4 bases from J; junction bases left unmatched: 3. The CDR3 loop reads CASSTTSPDTQYF. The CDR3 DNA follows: TGTGCCAGCAGTACGACTAGCCCAGATACGCAGTATTTT.

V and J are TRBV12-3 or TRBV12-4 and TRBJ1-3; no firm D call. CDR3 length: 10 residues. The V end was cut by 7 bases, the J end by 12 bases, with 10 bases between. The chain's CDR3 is CASTAGGIYF. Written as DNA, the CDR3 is TGTGCCAGCACCGCCGGAGGCATATATTTT.

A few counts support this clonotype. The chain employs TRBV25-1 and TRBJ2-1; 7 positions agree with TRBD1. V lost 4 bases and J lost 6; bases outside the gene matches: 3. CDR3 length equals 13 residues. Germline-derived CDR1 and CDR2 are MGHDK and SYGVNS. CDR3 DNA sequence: TGTGCCAGCAGTGGACAGGGTCGCAATGAGCAGTTCTTC. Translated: CASSGQGRNEQFF.

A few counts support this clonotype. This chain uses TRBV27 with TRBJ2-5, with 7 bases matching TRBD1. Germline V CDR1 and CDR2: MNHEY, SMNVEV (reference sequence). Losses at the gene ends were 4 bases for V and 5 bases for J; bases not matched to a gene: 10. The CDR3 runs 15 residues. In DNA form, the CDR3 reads TGTGCCAGCAGTTCCAATGACAGGGAACGGGAGACCCAGTACTTC. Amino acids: CASSSNDRERETQYF.

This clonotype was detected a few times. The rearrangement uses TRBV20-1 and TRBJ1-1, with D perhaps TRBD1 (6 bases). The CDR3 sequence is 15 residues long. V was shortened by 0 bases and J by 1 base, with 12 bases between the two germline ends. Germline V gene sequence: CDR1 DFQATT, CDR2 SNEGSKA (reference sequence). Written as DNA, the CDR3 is TGCAGTGCTAGAGATTTGAGGGGGACGAACACTGAAGCTTTCTTT. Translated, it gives CSARDLRGTNTEAFF.

The chain's CDR3 is CASSSDRGREQYF. In DNA form, the CDR3 reads TGTGCCAGCAGCTCGGACAGAGGTCGCGAGCAGTACTTC. The chain recombines TRBV7-9 with TRBJ2-7, with D maybe TRBD1 (6 bases). Trimming shortened V by 4 bases and J by 6 bases, and 13 bases separated the two germline ends. Germline values: CDR1 SEHNR, CDR2 FQNEAQ (reference sequence). The CDR3 is made up of 13 amino acids.

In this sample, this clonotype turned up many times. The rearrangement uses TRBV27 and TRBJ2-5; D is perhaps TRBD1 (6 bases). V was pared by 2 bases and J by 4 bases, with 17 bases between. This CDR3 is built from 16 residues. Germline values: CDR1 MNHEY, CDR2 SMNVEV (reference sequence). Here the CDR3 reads CASSLMQGTATETQYF. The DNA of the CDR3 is TGTGCCAGCAGTTTAATGCAGGGGACGGCCACAGAGACCCAGTACTTC.

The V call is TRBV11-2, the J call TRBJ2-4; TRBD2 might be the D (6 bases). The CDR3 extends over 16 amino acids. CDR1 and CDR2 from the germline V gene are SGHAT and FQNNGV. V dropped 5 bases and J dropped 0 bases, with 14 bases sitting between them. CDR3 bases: TGTGCCAGCAGCCCGAATAGCGGCGTAGCCAAAAACATTCAGTACTTC. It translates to CASSPNSGVAKNIQYF. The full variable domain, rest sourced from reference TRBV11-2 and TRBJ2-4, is EAGVAQSPRYKIIEKRQSVAFWCNPISGHATLYWYQQILGQGPKLLIQFQNNGVVDDSQLPKDRFSAERLKGVDSTLKIQPAKLEDSAVYLCASSPNSGVAKNIQYFGAGTRLSVL.

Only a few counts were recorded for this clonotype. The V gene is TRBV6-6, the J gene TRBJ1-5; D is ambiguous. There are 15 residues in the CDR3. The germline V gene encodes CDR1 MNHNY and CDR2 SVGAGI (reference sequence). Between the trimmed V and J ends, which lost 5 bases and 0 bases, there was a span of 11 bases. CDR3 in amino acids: CASSQTSYSNQPQHF. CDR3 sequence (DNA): TGTGCCAGCAGTCAGACAAGTTATAGCAATCAGCCCCAGCATTTT.

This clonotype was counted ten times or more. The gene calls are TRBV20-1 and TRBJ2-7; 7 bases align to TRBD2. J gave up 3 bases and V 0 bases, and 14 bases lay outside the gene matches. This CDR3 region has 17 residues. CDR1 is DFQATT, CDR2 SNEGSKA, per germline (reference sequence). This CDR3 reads CSARDWTRKKSGYEQYF. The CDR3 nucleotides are TGCAGTGCTAGAGACTGGACTAGAAAGAAGTCGGGCTACGAGCAGTACTTC.

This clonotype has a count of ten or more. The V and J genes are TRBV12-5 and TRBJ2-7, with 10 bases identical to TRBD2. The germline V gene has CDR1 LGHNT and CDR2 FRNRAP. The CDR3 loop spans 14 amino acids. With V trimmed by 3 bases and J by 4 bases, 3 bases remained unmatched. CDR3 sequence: CASGLAGGPYEQYF. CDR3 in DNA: TGTGCTAGTGGTTTAGCGGGAGGGCCATACGAGCAGTACTTC.

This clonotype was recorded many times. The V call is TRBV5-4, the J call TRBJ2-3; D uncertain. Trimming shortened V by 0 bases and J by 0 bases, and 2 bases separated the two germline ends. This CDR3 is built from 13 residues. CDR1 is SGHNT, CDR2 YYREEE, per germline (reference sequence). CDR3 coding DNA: TGTGCCAGCAGCTTGGAAAGCACAGATACGCAGTATTTT. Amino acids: CASSLESTDTQYF.

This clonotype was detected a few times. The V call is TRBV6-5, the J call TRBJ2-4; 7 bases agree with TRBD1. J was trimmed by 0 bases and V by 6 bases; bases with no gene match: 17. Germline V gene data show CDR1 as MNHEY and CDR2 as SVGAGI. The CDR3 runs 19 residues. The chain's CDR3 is CASRYTPGQTILAKNIQYF. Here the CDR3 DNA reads TGTGCCAGCAGATACACGCCGGGACAGACGATTCTAGCCAAAAACATTCAGTACTTC.

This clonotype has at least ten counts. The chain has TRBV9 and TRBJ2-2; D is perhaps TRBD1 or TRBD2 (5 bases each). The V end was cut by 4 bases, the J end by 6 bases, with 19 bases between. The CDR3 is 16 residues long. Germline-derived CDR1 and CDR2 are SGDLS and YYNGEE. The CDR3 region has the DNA TGTGCCAGCAGCCCCGGGACGAGCAAAGGCGCCGGGGAGCTGTTTTTT. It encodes CASSPGTSKGAGELFF.